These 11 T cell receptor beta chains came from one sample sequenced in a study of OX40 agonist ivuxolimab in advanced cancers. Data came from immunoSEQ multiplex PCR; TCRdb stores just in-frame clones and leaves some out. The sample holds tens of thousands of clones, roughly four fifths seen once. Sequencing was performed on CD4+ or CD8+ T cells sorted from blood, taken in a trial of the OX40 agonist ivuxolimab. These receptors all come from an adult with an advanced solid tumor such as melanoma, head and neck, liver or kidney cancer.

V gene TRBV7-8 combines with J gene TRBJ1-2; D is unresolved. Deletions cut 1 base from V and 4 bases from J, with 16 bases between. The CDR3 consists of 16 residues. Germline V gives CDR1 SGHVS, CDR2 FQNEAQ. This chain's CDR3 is CASSLGFANPFYGYTF. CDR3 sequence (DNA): TGTGCCAGCAGCTTAGGTTTTGCCAACCCATTCTATGGCTACACCTTC.

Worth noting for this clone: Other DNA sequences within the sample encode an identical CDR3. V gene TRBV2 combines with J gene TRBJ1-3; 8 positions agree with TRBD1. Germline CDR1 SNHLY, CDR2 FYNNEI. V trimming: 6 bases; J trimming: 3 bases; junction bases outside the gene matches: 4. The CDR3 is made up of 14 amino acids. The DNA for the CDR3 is TGTGCCAGCAGGTCGACAGGGGTTGGAAACACCATATATTTT. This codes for CASRSTGVGNTIYF.

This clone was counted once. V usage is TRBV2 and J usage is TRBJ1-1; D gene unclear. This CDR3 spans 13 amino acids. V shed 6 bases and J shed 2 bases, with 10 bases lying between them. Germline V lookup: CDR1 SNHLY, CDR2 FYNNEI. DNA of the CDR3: TGTGCCAGCAGGACGTCAGGAAACACTGAAGCTTTCTTT. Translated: CASRTSGNTEAFF.

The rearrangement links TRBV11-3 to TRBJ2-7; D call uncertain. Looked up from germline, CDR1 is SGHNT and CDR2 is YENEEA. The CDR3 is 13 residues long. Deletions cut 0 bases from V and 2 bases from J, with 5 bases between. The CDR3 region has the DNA TGTGCCAGCAGCTTAGACTCTACCTACGAGCAGTACTTC. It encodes CASSLDSTYEQYF. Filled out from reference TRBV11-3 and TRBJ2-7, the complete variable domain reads EAGVVQSPRYKIIEKKQPVAFWCNPISGHNTLYWYLQNLGQGPELLIRYENEEAVDDSQLPKDRFSAERLKGVDSTLKIQPAELGDSAVYLCASSLDSTYEQYFGPGTRLTVT.

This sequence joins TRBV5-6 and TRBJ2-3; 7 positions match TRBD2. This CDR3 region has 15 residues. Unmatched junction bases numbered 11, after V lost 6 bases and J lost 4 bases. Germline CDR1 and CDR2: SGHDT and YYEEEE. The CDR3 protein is CASTPGRPGPDTQYF. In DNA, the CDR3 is TGTGCCAGCACCCCCGGGAGGCCGGGACCAGATACGCAGTATTTT.

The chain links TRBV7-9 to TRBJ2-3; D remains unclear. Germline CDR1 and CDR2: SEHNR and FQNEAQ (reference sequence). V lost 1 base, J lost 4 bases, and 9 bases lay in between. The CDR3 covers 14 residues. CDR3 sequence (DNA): TGTGCCAGCAGCTTAGTTGGGGTGGCAGATACGCAGTATTTT. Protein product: CASSLVGVADTQYF. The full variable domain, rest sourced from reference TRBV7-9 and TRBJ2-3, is DTGVSQNPRHKITKRGQNVTFRCDPISEHNRLYWYRQTLGQGPEFLTYFQNEAQLEKSRLLSDRFSAERPKGSFSTLEIQRTEQGDSAMYLCASSLVGVADTQYFGPGTRLTVL.

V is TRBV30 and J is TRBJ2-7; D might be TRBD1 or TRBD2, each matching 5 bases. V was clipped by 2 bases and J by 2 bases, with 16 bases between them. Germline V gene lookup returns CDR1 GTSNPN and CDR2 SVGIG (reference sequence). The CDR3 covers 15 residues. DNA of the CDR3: TGTGCCTGGAGTAAACCGGGGCATACTACCTACGAGCAGTACTTC. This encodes CAWSKPGHTTYEQYF.

The CDR3 sequence: CASIRQPNEQFF. The CDR3 nucleotides read TGTGCCAGCATCAGACAGCCCAATGAGCAGTTCTTC. The chain employs TRBV27 and TRBJ2-1; D perhaps matches TRBD1 (5 bases). With 7 bases removed from V and 6 bases from J, the gap between germline ends came to 10 bases. The CDR3 loop spans 12 amino acids. Germline V CDR1 and CDR2: MNHEY, SMNVEV (reference sequence).

The CDR3 loop is CASSGRTSGVTDTQYF. The CDR3 bases are TGTGCCAGCAGTGGGAGGACTAGCGGGGTCACAGATACGCAGTATTTT. The chain links TRBV25-1 to TRBJ2-3; TRBD2 matches 12 bases. The V gene's germline CDR1 is MGHDK and CDR2 SYGVNS. The CDR3 sequence is 16 residues long. J gave up 2 bases and V 4 bases, and 4 bases lay outside the gene matches.

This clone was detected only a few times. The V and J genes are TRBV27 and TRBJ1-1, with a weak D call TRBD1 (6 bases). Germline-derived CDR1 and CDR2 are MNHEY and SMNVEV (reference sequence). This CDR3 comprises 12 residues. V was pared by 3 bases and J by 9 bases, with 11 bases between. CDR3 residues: CASSFRGAQAFF. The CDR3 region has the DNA TGTGCCAGCAGTTTTCGGGGGGCCCAAGCTTTCTTT.

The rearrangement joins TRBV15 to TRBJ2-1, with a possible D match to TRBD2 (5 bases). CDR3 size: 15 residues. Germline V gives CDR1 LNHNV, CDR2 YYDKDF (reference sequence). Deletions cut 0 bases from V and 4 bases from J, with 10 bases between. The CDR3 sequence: CATSRDRGKYNEQFF. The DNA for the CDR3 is TGTGCCACCAGCAGAGATAGAGGGAAGTACAATGAGCAGTTCTTC. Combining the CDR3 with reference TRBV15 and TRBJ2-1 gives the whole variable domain DAMVIQNPRYQVTQFGKPVTLSCSQTLNHNVMYWYQQKSSQAPKLLFHYYDKDFNNEADTPDNFQSRRPNTSFCFLDIRSPGLGDTAMYLCATSRDRGKYNEQFFGPGTRLTVL.